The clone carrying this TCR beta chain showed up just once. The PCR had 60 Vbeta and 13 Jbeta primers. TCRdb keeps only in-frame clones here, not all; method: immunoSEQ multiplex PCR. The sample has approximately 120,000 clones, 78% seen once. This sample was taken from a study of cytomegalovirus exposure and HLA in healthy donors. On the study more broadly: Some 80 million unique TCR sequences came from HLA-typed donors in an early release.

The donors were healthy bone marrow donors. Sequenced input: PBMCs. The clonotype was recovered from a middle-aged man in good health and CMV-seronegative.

Written as DNA, the CDR3 is TGTGCCAGCAGCGAAACAGGGTACTATAGCAATCAGCCCCAGCATTTT. It is translated as CASSETGYYSNQPQHF. V and J are TRBV7-2 and TRBJ1-5, with D possibly matching TRBD1 (6 bases). V lost 5 bases and J lost 0, with 14 bases in between. The CDR3 loop spans 16 amino acids. Germline values: CDR1 SGHTA, CDR2 FQGNSA.